The rows below give T cell receptor beta chains drawn from one sample of a study of blood T cells in healthy people across ages. TCRdb re-derived calls from the 5' RACE reads in MiXCR, one entry per CDR3 protein. Of some 550,000 distinct CDR3 sequences in the sample, 45% to 55% were seen once. What was sequenced was blood. The receptors were sampled from an older man in good health. Both conserved end residues are part of each CDR3. A D gene is named only where the DNA matches it firmly. Clone sizes are given selectively: once, few, many, or a class where the clone is expanded.

NA	many	TRBJ2-5	TRBV7-9	TGTGCCAGCGTTGGTCAAGAGACCCAGTACTTC	CASVGQETQYF
TRBD1	few	TRBJ1-3	TRBV7-9	TGTGCCAGCAGCCCCGACAGGGGGTATACTGGAAACACCATATATTTT	CASSPDRGYTGNTIYF
NA	NA	TRBJ2-7	TRBV6-2/TRBV6-3	TGTGCCAGCAGGGGAAGAGGAGCCTACGAGCAGTACTTC	CASRGRGAYEQYF
TRBD1	NA	TRBJ2-1	TRBV3-1	TGTGCCAGCAGCCATGGGGGTACAGGGGGCGCTCAGAAGACCCAGTTCTTC	CASSHGGTGGAQKTQFF
NA	NA	TRBJ1-1	TRBV7-8	TGTGCCAGCAGCTCGAGGTTATCGCGCGCTGAAGCTTTCTTT	CASSSRLSRAEAFF
TRBD1	few	TRBJ1-2	TRBV20-1	TGCAGTGCTAGTAGAGGGGGACAGGGCAAGTTGGGCTACACCTTC	CSASRGGQGKLGYTF
NA	few	TRBJ2-7	TRBV7-8	TGTGCCAGCAGCTTAGCGCCTCACGAATACATTCGCCTTAAGAACGAGCAGTACTTC	CASSLAPHEYIRLKNEQYF
NA	NA	TRBJ1-1	TRBV7-3	TGTGCCAGCAGCTTAACGAACATGGGCACTGAAGCTTTCTTT	CASSLTNMGTEAFF
NA	NA	TRBJ2-5	TRBV20-1	TGCAGTGCCACTGGAGGGGGGACCCAGTACTTC	CSATGGGTQYF
NA	NA	TRBJ1-2	TRBV20-1	TGCAGTGCTAGAGGGAATTTCGTTGGTGGCTACACCTTC	CSARGNFVGGYTF
TRBD1	NA	TRBJ1-2	TRBV7-2	TGTGCCAGCAGCTTATATGACAGGGACTATGGCTACACCTTC	CASSLYDRDYGYTF
NA	NA	TRBJ2-5	TRBV9	TGTGCCAGCAGCGTAGGGCAGGGGTCAGTGGAGACCCAGTACTTC	CASSVGQGSVETQYF
NA	few	TRBJ2-1	TRBV10-3	TGTGCCATCTCGTTGGGGCAGGGTGTCGGTGAGCAGTTCTTC	CAISLGQGVGEQFF
NA	few	TRBJ1-2	TRBV7-2	TGTGCCAGCAGCCCTAGGACAGCCTATGGCTACACCTTC	CASSPRTAYGYTF
NA	NA	TRBJ2-1	TRBV5-1	TGCGCCAGCAGCTCAACGCTCTCTACCCCTGAGCAGTTCTTC	CASSSTLSTPEQFF
TRBD1	few	TRBJ2-7	TRBV27	TGTGCCAGCAGCCATCGGGGTGGGACAGGGTTGGGCGAGCAGTACTTC	CASSHRGGTGLGEQYF